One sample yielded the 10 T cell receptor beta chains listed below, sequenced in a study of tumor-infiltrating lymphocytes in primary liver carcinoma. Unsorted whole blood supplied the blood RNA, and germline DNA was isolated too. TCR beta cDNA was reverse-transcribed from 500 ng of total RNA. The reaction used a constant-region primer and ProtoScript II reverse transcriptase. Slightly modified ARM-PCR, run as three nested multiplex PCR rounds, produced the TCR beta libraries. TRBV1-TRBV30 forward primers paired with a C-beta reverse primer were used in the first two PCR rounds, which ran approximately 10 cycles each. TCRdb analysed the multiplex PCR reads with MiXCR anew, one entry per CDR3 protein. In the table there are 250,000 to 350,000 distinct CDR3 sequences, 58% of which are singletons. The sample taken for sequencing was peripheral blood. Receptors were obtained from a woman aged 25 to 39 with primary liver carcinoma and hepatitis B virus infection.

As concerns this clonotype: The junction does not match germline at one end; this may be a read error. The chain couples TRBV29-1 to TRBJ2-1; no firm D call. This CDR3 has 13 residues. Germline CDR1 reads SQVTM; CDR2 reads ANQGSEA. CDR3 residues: CSLEIVSTNEQFF. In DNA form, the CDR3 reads TGCAGCCTTGAAATAGTGAGTACCAATGAGCAGTTCTTC.

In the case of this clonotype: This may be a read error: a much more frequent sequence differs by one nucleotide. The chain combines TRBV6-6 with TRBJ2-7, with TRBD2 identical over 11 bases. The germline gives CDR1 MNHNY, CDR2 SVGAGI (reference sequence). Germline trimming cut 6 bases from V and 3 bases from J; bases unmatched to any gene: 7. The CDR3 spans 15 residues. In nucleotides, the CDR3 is TGTGCCAGCAGAGACGTAGCGGGAGGGTACTACGAGCAGTACTTC. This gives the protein CASRDVAGGYYEQYF.

The CDR3 DNA is TGTGCCAGCAGCTCTGGACAGGAGTATGAAAAACTGTTTTTT. The encoded protein is CASSSGQEYEKLFF. This chain links TRBV7-8 with TRBJ1-4, with TRBD1 matching 7 bases. J was trimmed by 6 bases and V by 4 bases; bases with no gene match: 5. The CDR3 is made up of 14 amino acids. Looked up from germline, CDR1 is SGHVS and CDR2 is FQNEAQ. Drawing the rest from reference TRBV7-8 and TRBJ1-4, the complete variable domain is GAGVSQSPRYKVAKRGQDVALRCDPISGHVSLFWYQQALGQGPEFLTYFQNEAQLDKSGLPSDRFFAERPEGSVSTLKIQRTQQEDSAVYLCASSSGQEYEKLFFGSGTQLSVL.

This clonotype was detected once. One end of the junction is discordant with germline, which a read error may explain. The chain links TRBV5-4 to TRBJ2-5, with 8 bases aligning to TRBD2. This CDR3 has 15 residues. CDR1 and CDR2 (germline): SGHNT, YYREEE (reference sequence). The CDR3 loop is CASSLTGTREEAQYF. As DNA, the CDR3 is TGTGCCAGCAGCTTAACCGGGACTAGGGAAGAGGCCCAGTACTTC.

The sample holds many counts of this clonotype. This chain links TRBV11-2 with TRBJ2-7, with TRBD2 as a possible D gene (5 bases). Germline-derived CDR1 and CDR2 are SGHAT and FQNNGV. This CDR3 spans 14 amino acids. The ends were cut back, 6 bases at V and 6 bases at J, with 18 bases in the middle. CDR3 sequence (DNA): TGTGCCAGCAGTATTTCCAGCGGACTGGGCGAGCAGTACTTC. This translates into CASSISSGLGEQYF.

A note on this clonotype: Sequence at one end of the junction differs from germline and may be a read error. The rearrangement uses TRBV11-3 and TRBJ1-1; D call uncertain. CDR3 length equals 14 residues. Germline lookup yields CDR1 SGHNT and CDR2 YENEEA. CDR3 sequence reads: CGSSSSRGNTEAFF. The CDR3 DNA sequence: TGTGGCAGCAGCTCGAGTCGCGGGAACACTGAAGCTTTCTTT.

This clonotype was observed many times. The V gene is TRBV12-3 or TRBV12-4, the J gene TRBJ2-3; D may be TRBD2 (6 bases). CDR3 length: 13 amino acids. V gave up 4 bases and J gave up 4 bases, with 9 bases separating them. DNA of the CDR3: TGTGCCAGCAGTTCGGGGGACCCAGATACGCAGTATTTT. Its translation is CASSSGDPDTQYF.

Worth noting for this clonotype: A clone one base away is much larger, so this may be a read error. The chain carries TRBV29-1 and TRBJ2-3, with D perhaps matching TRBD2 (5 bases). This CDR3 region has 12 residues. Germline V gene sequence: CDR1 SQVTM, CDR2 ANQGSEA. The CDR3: CGVAAATDTQYF. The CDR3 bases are TGCGGCGTTGCAGCGGCCACAGATACGCAGTATTTT.

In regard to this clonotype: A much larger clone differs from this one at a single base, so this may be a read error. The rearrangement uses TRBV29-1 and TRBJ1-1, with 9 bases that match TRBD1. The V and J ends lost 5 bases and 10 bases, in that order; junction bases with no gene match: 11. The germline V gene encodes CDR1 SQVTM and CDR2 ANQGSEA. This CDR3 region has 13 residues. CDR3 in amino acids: CSVSWDREGVAFF. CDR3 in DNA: TGCAGCGTTTCCTGGGACAGGGAAGGGGTAGCTTTCTTT.

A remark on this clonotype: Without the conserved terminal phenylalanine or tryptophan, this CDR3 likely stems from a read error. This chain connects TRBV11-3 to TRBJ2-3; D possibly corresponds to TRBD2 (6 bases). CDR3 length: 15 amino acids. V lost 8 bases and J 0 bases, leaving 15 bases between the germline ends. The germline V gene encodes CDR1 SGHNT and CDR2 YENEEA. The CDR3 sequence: CASGMGGASTDTQYI. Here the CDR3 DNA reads TGTGCCAGCGGGATGGGAGGCGCCAGCACAGATACGCAGTATATT.